The next 20 T cell receptor beta chains were all read from a single sample in a study of cytomegalovirus exposure and HLA in healthy donors. PCR employed 60 Vbeta and 13 Jbeta primers. The repertoire was sequenced with immunoSEQ multiplex PCR; TCRdb's copy has only in-frame clones and lacks some. The table has some 140,000 clones, more than 70% seen once. The sample comprised PBMCs. These receptors were obtained from a man aged 30 to 39 in good health and CMV-seronegative.

The V and J genes are TRBV30 and TRBJ2-7; D possibly corresponds to TRBD2 (6 bases). The CDR3 runs to 12 residues. CDR1 and CDR2 (germline): GTSNPN, SVGIG (reference sequence). Trimming removed 5 bases from V and 1 base from J, with 9 bases in between. DNA for the CDR3: TGTGCCTGGGCTCGGGGGTCCTACGAGCAGTACTTC. Translated, it gives CAWARGSYEQYF.

In its sample, this clone was seen a few times. This sequence joins TRBV7-6 and TRBJ2-7; 8 nucleotides align to TRBD2. The CDR3 sequence is 15 residues long. Per germline, CDR1 SGHVS and CDR2 FNYEAQ. V lost 0 bases and J lost 3; bases outside the gene matches: 4. Here the CDR3 reads CASSLASGGVYEQYF. The CDR3, as DNA: TGTGCCAGCAGCTTAGCGTCGGGAGGGGTCTACGAGCAGTACTTC.

This chain links TRBV21-1 with TRBJ2-5; whether TRBD2, the table's D call, matches the DNA was not checked. TRBV21-1 is designated a pseudogene. CDR3 size: 17 residues. Here the CDR3 reads CASSKRRLAGVVETQYF. The CDR3 DNA reads as TGTGCCAGCAGCAAAAGAAGGCTAGCGGGAGTTGTGGAGACCCAGTACTTC.

This chain uses TRBV25-1 with TRBJ2-1, with 10 positions matching TRBD2. J lost 4 bases, V lost 5 bases, and 8 bases had no gene match. The CDR3 is made up of 16 amino acids. Germline V gene data show CDR1 as MGHDK and CDR2 as SYGVNS. CDR3 bases: TGTGCCAGCAGTCAACAAGCGGGAGGGAGGTACAATGAGCAGTTCTTC. Amino acids: CASSQQAGGRYNEQFF.

This clone showed up just once. The gene calls are TRBV5-4 and TRBJ2-4; D is unclear. The V end lost 4 bases, the J end lost 8 bases, and 19 bases lay between the germline ends. The germline gives CDR1 SGHNT, CDR2 YYREEE (reference sequence). The CDR3 is 15 amino acids. DNA of the CDR3: TGTGCCAGCAGCGAAGATAGCTGGTCGAGCGACATTCAGTACTTC. Translating gives CASSEDSWSSDIQYF.

V usage is TRBV19 and J usage is TRBJ2-1; 10 bases are shared with TRBD2. Germline V gene sequence: CDR1 LNHDA, CDR2 SQIVND (reference sequence). J was trimmed by 0 bases and V by 5 bases; bases with no gene match: 1. The length of the CDR3 is 15 residues. DNA of the CDR3: TGTGCCAGTAGTTCTAGCGGGAGCTCCTACAATGAGCAGTTCTTC. It yields the protein CASSSSGSSYNEQFF.

The rearrangement joins TRBV30 to TRBJ1-3; unclear D gene. The CDR3 covers 14 residues. CDR1 is GTSNPN and CDR2 is SVGIG in the germline V gene (reference sequence). The ends were cut back, 2 bases at V and 0 bases at J, with 8 bases in the middle. This CDR3 is CAWSHGSSGNTIYF. In DNA, the CDR3 is TGTGCCTGGAGTCATGGGAGCTCTGGAAACACCATATATTTT.

This clone was seen once. This chain uses TRBV27 with TRBJ1-2, with 10 positions matching TRBD1. CDR1 is MNHEY, CDR2 SMNVEV, per germline (reference sequence). V lost 5 bases and J lost 4; bases outside the gene matches: 1. The CDR3 runs 13 residues. CDR3 sequence (DNA): TGTGCCAGCAGTGGGACAGGGGTCTATGGCTACACCTTC. Translating it yields CASSGTGVYGYTF.

The V and J genes are TRBV19 and TRBJ1-6; D unclear. Germline V lookup: CDR1 LNHDA, CDR2 SQIVND (reference sequence). Deletions cut 3 bases from V and 11 bases from J, with 8 bases between. The CDR3 is made up of 12 amino acids. The CDR3: CASSIGSAPLHF. The CDR3, as DNA: TGTGCCAGTAGTATTGGTAGCGCACCCCTCCACTTT. Full variable domain (remainder filled in from reference TRBV19 and TRBJ1-6): DGGITQSPKYLFRKEGQNVTLSCEQNLNHDAMYWYRQDPGQGLRLIYYSQIVNDFQKGDIAEGYSVSREKKESFPLTVTSAQKNPTAFYLCASSIGSAPLHFGNGTRLTVT.

The gene calls are TRBV21-1 and TRBJ1-3; no check of the table's D call, TRBD1, against the DNA was made. TRBV21-1 is a pseudogene segment. The CDR3 spans 19 residues. The CDR3 DNA follows: TGTGCCAGCAGCAAAGCCGAGGACAGGGGCAAGAACTCTGGAAACACCATATATTTT. This codes for CASSKAEDRGKNSGNTIYF.

The V gene is TRBV27, the J gene TRBJ2-7; weak D call: TRBD2 (6 bases). CDR1 and CDR2 (germline): MNHEY, SMNVEV (reference sequence). The CDR3 runs 15 residues. The V end lost 2 bases, the J end lost 3 bases, and 14 bases lay between the germline ends. The CDR3 protein is CASSLLAGPSYEQYF. CDR3 in DNA: TGTGCCAGCAGTTTACTGGCGGGACCGAGCTACGAGCAGTACTTC.

In DNA, the CDR3 is TGCGCCAGCAGTGATCCCCCCGGGACTGGAAACACCATATATTTT. It specifies CASSDPPGTGNTIYF. The chain combines TRBV10-2 with TRBJ1-3, with unresolved D. The V gene's germline CDR1 is WSHSY and CDR2 SAAADI. The CDR3 extends over 15 amino acids. V lost 3 bases to trimming and J lost 2 bases, with 11 bases between them.

The rearrangement joins TRBV15 to TRBJ2-5, with D perhaps matching TRBD1 (6 bases). The CDR3 consists of 16 residues. Trimming stripped 5 bases from V and 3 bases from J, with 19 bases between. Germline assignment: CDR1 LNHNV and CDR2 YYDKDF (reference sequence). Written as DNA, the CDR3 is TGTGCCACCAGCCCAAGGATGAGACAGGAAAAAGAGACCCAGTACTTC. Residues: CATSPRMRQEKETQYF.

The chain recombines TRBV5-1 with TRBJ2-3; weak D call: TRBD1 (5 bases). The V gene lost 4 bases and the J gene lost 2 bases, with 14 bases spanning the gap. This CDR3 is built from 15 residues. CDR1 is SGHRS and CDR2 is YFSETQ in the germline V gene. The DNA for the CDR3 is TGCGCCAGCAGCCACACGACAGAACTCACAGATACGCAGTATTTT. It specifies CASSHTTELTDTQYF.

This chain uses TRBV9 with TRBJ2-1; 11 bases are a match to TRBD2. Germline V gene lookup returns CDR1 SGDLS and CDR2 YYNGEE. The V and J ends lost 4 bases and 0 bases, in that order; junction bases with no gene match: 12. This CDR3 comprises 19 residues. CDR3 sequence: CASSTSSGRVSSSYNEQFF. The CDR3 DNA reads as TGTGCCAGCAGCACCAGTAGCGGGAGGGTTTCAAGCTCCTACAATGAGCAGTTCTTC.

V is TRBV27 and J is TRBJ2-7, with 15 bases aligning to TRBD2. Germline values: CDR1 MNHEY, CDR2 SMNVEV (reference sequence). With 5 bases clipped from V and 4 bases from J, the junction kept 9 bases outside the gene matches. This CDR3 has 17 residues. CDR3 residues: CASSPPFGLAGGYEQYF. CDR3 DNA sequence: TGTGCCAGCAGTCCACCCTTCGGACTAGCGGGAGGGTACGAGCAGTACTTC.

This chain links TRBV6-6 with TRBJ2-6; 7 nucleotides line up with TRBD1. Germline CDR1 reads MNHNY; CDR2 reads SVGAGI (reference sequence). This CDR3 has 15 residues. V lost 8 bases to trimming and J lost 1 base; unmatched junction nucleotides: 5. CDR3 DNA sequence: TGTGCCAGCTATCTCAGGGGGTCTGGGGCCAACGTCCTGACTTTC. It encodes CASYLRGSGANVLTF.

The chain is built from TRBV9 and TRBJ2-2, with 7 bases that match TRBD2. With V trimmed by 6 bases and J by 2 bases, 7 bases remained unmatched. Germline loops: CDR1 SGDLS, CDR2 YYNGEE. This CDR3 is 15 amino acids long. Here the CDR3 reads CASTASGTNTGELFF. CDR3 nucleotide sequence: TGTGCCAGCACTGCGAGCGGGACCAACACCGGGGAGCTGTTTTTT.

This clone was detected a few times. This sequence joins TRBV6-1 and TRBJ2-1, with 7 nucleotides matching TRBD2. There are 15 residues in the CDR3. CDR1 is MNHNS, CDR2 SASEGT, per germline. The V and J ends lost 7 bases and 3 bases, in that order; junction bases with no gene match: 9. In nucleotides, the CDR3 is TGTGCCAGCACGCTTCAACTAGCGAACTACAATGAGCAGTTCTTC. Its protein product is CASTLQLANYNEQFF.

This clone was detected only a few times. V gene TRBV5-8 combines with J gene TRBJ2-4, with 11 bases aligning to TRBD1. The CDR3 contains 16 residues. Germline V CDR1 and CDR2: SGHTS, YDEGEE. The ends lost 1 base at V and 8 bases at J; junction bases unmatched: 8. The CDR3 DNA reads TGTGCCAGCAGCTTGTATGGGACAGGGGGAATGGACATTCAGTACTTC. Protein product: CASSLYGTGGMDIQYF.